These T cell receptor beta chains were read from a single sample in a study of regulatory T cells in long-lasting Graves disease. TCRdb processed the multiplex PCR reads anew with MiXCR; each CDR3 protein has one entry. This sample carries 360,000 or so distinct CDR3 sequences, approximately 23% of them seen once, and the ten largest clones take 25% to 30%. Material: peripheral blood mononuclear cells (PBMCs), obtained when the disease was refractory, from a patient treated with antithyroid drugs. All receptors come from a woman aged 40-49 years with Graves disease. Each CDR3 is given with its conserved first and last residue. A D gene is named only where the DNA matches it firmly. Size is omitted from some rows. Given values are once, few, many or a class for expanded clones.

len: 15; d_gene: TRBD1; j_gene: TRBJ2-5; abundance: .; v_gene: TRBV20-1; CDR3aa: CSARDGTGGKETQYF; CDR3nt: TGCAGTGCTAGAGATGGGACAGGGGGGAAAGAGACCCAGTACTTC
len: 15; d_gene: .; j_gene: TRBJ2-7; abundance: many; v_gene: TRBV11-2; CDR3aa: CASSLSTLYGHEQYF; CDR3nt: TGTGCCAGCAGCTTGTCCACACTTTATGGACACGAGCAGTACTTC
len: 14; d_gene: .; j_gene: TRBJ2-5; abundance: few; v_gene: TRBV18; CDR3aa: CASSPLVRRETQYF; CDR3nt: TGTGCCAGCTCACCACTTGTCCGCCGAGAGACCCAGTACTTC
len: 16; d_gene: .; j_gene: TRBJ2-7; abundance: few; v_gene: TRBV6-2/TRBV6-3; CDR3aa: CASSYSPLRGSYEQYF; CDR3nt: TGTGCCAGCAGTTACTCGCCCCTGAGGGGCTCCTACGAGCAGTACTTC
len: 14; d_gene: .; j_gene: TRBJ2-7; abundance: .; v_gene: TRBV30; CDR3aa: CASAREGFSYEQYF; CDR3nt: TGTGCCTCGGCCCGCGAGGGATTCTCCTACGAGCAGTACTTC
len: 16; d_gene: .; j_gene: TRBJ2-4; abundance: .; v_gene: TRBV5-5; CDR3aa: CAGSPRFTRAKNIQYF; CDR3nt: TGTGCCGGCAGCCCACGCTTTACGAGAGCCAAAAACATTCAGTACTTC
len: 12; d_gene: .; j_gene: TRBJ1-4; abundance: many; v_gene: TRBV25-1; CDR3aa: CASRGGDEKLFF; CDR3nt: TGTGCCAGCAGGGGCGGGGATGAAAAACTGTTTTTT
len: 16; d_gene: .; j_gene: TRBJ1-5; abundance: many; v_gene: TRBV6-1; CDR3aa: CASRRSLGDPNQPQHF; CDR3nt: TGTGCCAGCAGACGGTCCCTGGGGGACCCGAATCAGCCCCAGCATTTT
len: 15; d_gene: TRBD2; j_gene: TRBJ2-7; abundance: many; v_gene: TRBV11-2; CDR3aa: CASSTTSGSLYEQYF; CDR3nt: TGTGCCAGCAGTACCACTAGCGGGAGTCTGTACGAGCAGTACTTC
len: 11; d_gene: .; j_gene: TRBJ2-7; abundance: .; v_gene: TRBV27; CDR3aa: CASKTTYEQYF; CDR3nt: TGTGCCAGCAAGACTACCTACGAGCAGTACTTC
len: 11; d_gene: TRBD2; j_gene: TRBJ2-4; abundance: .; v_gene: TRBV29-1; CDR3aa: CSATTSSGRAF; CDR3nt: TGCAGCGCCACGACGTCTAGCGGGAGGGCTTTC
len: 15; d_gene: .; j_gene: TRBJ2-5; abundance: many; v_gene: TRBV11-2; CDR3aa: CASSLASRAGETQYF; CDR3nt: TGTGCCAGCAGCTTAGCGTCCAGGGCAGGGGAGACCCAGTACTTC
len: 15; d_gene: TRBD2; j_gene: TRBJ2-7; abundance: many; v_gene: TRBV28; CDR3aa: CASSLTSPNSYEQYF; CDR3nt: TGTGCCAGCAGTTTGACTAGCCCAAACTCCTACGAGCAGTACTTC
len: 18; d_gene: TRBD2; j_gene: TRBJ2-1; abundance: .; v_gene: TRBV2; CDR3aa: CASRSGTSGRIPYNEQFF; CDR3nt: TGTGCCAGTAGATCCGGGACTAGCGGGAGAATTCCCTACAATGAGCAGTTCTTC
len: 14; d_gene: TRBD1; j_gene: TRBJ2-2; abundance: .; v_gene: TRBV19; CDR3aa: CASRGDRNAGELFF; CDR3nt: TGTGCCAGTAGGGGGGACAGGAACGCCGGGGAGCTGTTTTTT
len: 15; d_gene: TRBD1; j_gene: TRBJ1-2; abundance: few; v_gene: TRBV3-1; CDR3aa: CASSQRTGRWYGYTF; CDR3nt: TGTGCCAGCAGCCAGAGGACAGGCCGATGGTATGGCTACACCTTC
len: 13; d_gene: .; j_gene: TRBJ1-1; abundance: .; v_gene: TRBV6-2/TRBV6-3; CDR3aa: CASSATGRTEAFF; CDR3nt: TGTGCCAGCAGTGCTACAGGGAGGACTGAAGCTTTCTTT
len: 16; d_gene: .; j_gene: TRBJ1-1; abundance: many; v_gene: TRBV12-3/TRBV12-4; CDR3aa: CASSLAGITGHTEAFF; CDR3nt: TGTGCCAGCAGTTTAGCGGGGATAACAGGGCACACTGAAGCTTTCTTT
len: 15; d_gene: .; j_gene: TRBJ1-1; abundance: few; v_gene: TRBV11-2; CDR3aa: CASSSLRGQNTEAFF; CDR3nt: TGTGCCAGCAGCTCCCTCCGAGGGCAAAACACTGAAGCTTTCTTT
len: 13; d_gene: .; j_gene: TRBJ2-2; abundance: .; v_gene: TRBV28; CDR3aa: CASRHPVAGELLF; CDR3nt: TGTGCCAGCAGACATCCCGTGGCCGGGGAGCTGCTTTTT
len: 15; d_gene: TRBD1; j_gene: TRBJ2-7; abundance: .; v_gene: TRBV15; CDR3aa: CATSRAEQGGYEQYF; CDR3nt: TGTGCCACCAGCAGAGCCGAACAGGGGGGCTACGAGCAGTACTTC
len: 15; d_gene: .; j_gene: TRBJ2-5; abundance: .; v_gene: TRBV5-1; CDR3aa: CASSSQDYPQETQYF; CDR3nt: TGCGCCAGCAGCAGCCAAGACTACCCCCAAGAGACCCAGTACTTC
len: 15; d_gene: .; j_gene: TRBJ1-1; abundance: .; v_gene: TRBV7-9; CDR3aa: CASSLARGRDFEAFF; CDR3nt: TGTGCCAGCAGCTTAGCCCGAGGGAGAGATTTTGAAGCTTTCTTT
len: 18; d_gene: TRBD1; j_gene: TRBJ1-3; abundance: many; v_gene: TRBV28; CDR3aa: CASSPRGVTGAIGNTIYF; CDR3nt: TGTGCCAGCAGCCCTCGGGGGGTGACAGGGGCAATCGGAAACACCATATATTTT
len: 15; d_gene: TRBD2; j_gene: TRBJ2-7; abundance: .; v_gene: TRBV20-1; CDR3aa: CSTLAGVALPYEQYF; CDR3nt: TGCAGTACCCTAGCGGGAGTGGCCCTCCCCTACGAGCAGTACTTC
len: 14; d_gene: .; j_gene: TRBJ2-2; abundance: .; v_gene: TRBV4-1; CDR3aa: CASSRPGGNGELFF; CDR3nt: TGCGCCAGCAGCCGTCCCGGGGGTAACGGGGAGCTGTTTTTT
len: 17; d_gene: TRBD2; j_gene: TRBJ2-1; abundance: .; v_gene: TRBV3-1; CDR3aa: CASSQDQASGRLNEQFF; CDR3nt: TGTGCCAGCAGCCAAGATCAGGCTAGCGGGAGGCTCAATGAGCAGTTCTTC
len: 12; d_gene: .; j_gene: TRBJ2-2; abundance: few; v_gene: TRBV12-3/TRBV12-4; CDR3aa: CASSHYTGELFF; CDR3nt: TGTGCCAGCAGTCATTACACCGGGGAGCTGTTTTTT